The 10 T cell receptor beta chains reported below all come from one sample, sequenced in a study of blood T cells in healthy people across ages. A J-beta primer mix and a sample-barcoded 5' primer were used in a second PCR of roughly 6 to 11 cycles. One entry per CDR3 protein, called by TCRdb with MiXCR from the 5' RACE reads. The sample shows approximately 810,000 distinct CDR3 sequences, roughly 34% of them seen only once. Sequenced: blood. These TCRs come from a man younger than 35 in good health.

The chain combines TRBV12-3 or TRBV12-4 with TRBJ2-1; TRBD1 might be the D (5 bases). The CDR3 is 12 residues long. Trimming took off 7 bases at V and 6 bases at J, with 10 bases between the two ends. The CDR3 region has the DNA TGTGCCAGCACCCCTCAGGGCAATGAGCAGTTCTTC. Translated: CASTPQGNEQFF.

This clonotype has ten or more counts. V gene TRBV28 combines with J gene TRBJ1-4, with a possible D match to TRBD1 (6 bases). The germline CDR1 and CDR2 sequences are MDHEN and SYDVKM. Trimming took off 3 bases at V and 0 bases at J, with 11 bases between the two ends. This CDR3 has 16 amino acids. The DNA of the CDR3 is TGTGCCAGCAGTTTTTGGGACATCGCAACTAATGAAAAACTGTTTTTT. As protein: CASSFWDIATNEKLFF.

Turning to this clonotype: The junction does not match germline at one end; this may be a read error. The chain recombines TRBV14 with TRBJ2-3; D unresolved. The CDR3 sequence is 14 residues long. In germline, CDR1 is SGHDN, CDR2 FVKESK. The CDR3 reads CARSPVLDTDTQYF. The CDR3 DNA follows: TGTGCCCGCAGCCCTGTTTTAGACACAGATACGCAGTATTTT.

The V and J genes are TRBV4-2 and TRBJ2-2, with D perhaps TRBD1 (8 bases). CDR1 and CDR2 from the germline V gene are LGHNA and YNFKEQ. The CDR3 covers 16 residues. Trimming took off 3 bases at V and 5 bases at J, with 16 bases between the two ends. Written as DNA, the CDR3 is TGTGCCAGCAGCCAGGTGTACAGGGGGGGTACCGGGGAGCTGTTTTTT. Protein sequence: CASSQVYRGGTGELFF.

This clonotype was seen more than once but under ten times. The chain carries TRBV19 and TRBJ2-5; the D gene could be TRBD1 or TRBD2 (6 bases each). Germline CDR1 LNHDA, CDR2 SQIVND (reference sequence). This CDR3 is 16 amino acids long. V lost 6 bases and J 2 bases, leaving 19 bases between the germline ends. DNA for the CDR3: TGTGCCAGTAGCCTGACGAGGAGGGGGACGCAAGAGACCCAGTACTTC. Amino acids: CASSLTRRGTQETQYF.

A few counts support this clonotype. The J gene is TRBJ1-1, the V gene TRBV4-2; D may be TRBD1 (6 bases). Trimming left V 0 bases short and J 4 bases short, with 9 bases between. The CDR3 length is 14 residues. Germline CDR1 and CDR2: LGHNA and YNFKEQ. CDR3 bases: TGTGCCAGCAGCCAAGAGCAGGGGCGCACTGAAGCTTTCTTT. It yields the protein CASSQEQGRTEAFF.

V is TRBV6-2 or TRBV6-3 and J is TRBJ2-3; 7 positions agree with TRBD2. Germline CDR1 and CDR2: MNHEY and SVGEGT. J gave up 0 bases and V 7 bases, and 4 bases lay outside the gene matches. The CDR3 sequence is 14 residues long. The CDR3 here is CASTRGESTDTQYF. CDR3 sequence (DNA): TGTGCCAGCACCCGGGGGGAAAGCACAGATACGCAGTATTTT.

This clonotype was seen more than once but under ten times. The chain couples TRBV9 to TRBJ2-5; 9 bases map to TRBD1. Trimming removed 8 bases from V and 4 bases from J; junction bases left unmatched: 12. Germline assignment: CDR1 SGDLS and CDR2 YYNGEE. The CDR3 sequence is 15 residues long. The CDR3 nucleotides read TGTGCCAGTTCACCGGGACAGGGAATCCGAGAGACCCAGTACTTC. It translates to CASSPGQGIRETQYF.

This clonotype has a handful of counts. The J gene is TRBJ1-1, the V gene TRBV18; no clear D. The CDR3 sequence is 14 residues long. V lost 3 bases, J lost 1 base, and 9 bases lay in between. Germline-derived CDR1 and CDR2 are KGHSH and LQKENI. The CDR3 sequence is CASSPGYGNTEAFF. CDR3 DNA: TGTGCCAGCTCACCCGGGTACGGGAACACTGAAGCTTTCTTT.

The CDR3 DNA sequence: TGTGCCAGCAGCCAGACAGGGATTGCCTACAATGAGCAGTTCTTC. It is translated as CASSQTGIAYNEQFF. This chain connects TRBV9 to TRBJ2-1; 7 positions match TRBD1. Germline loops: CDR1 SGDLS, CDR2 YYNGEE. The CDR3 has 15 residues. V gave up 4 bases and J gave up 2 bases; unmatched junction bases: 6.